The 9 T cell receptor beta chains listed next were all sequenced from one sample in a study of blood T cell repertoires in COVID-19. Libraries were prepared by immunoSEQ multiplex PCR; TCRdb keeps only in-frame clonotypes and omits some of them. The sample lists fewer than 500,000 clones, approximately 90% seen once, with over 0.9% in the top ten. Sequenced sample: PBMCs or T cells enriched from blood (not recorded which). Receptor source: a woman aged 25 to 39 with acute COVID-19.

V is TRBV29-1 and J is TRBJ2-7; D gene unclear. CDR1 is SQVTM, CDR2 ANQGSEA, per germline. The V gene lost 6 bases and the J gene lost 0 bases, with 6 bases spanning the gap. The CDR3 spans 11 residues. CDR3 DNA sequence: TGCAGCGTCCTTCTCTCCTACGAGCAGTACTTC. It is translated as CSVLLSYEQYF.

The chain employs TRBV2 and TRBJ2-4, with 10 bases aligning to TRBD2. The V gene's germline CDR1 is SNHLY and CDR2 FYNNEI. The length of the CDR3 is 13 residues. The ends lost 8 bases at V and 14 bases at J; junction bases unmatched: 12. The DNA of the CDR3 is TGTGCCAGCGGGTCTACTAGCGGGGCACTTAAGTACTTC. Its translation: CASGSTSGALKYF.

V gene TRBV10-2 combines with J gene TRBJ2-1; D possibly corresponds to TRBD1 (5 bases). This CDR3 has 15 amino acids. Per germline, CDR1 WSHSY and CDR2 SAAADI. Between the trimmed V and J ends, which lost 7 bases and 0 bases, there was a span of 13 bases. The CDR3 DNA follows: TGCGCCAGCACCAGCAGGGAACCCTCCTACAATGAGCAGTTCTTC. Translation gives CASTSREPSYNEQFF.

This sequence joins TRBV7-9 and TRBJ2-7, with a tentative D call TRBD1 (6 bases). The germline gives CDR1 SEHNR, CDR2 FQNEAQ (reference sequence). CDR3 length: 16 residues. V gave up 5 bases and J gave up 4 bases, with 21 bases separating them. The DNA of the CDR3 is TGTGCCAGCAGCCCCGGGTATGGGACACCCTATTACGAGCAGTACTTC. It specifies CASSPGYGTPYYEQYF.

This clone turned up a few times. The chain joins TRBV7-2 to TRBJ2-1; 10 bases align to TRBD2. Looked up from germline, CDR1 is SGHTA and CDR2 is FQGNSA. The CDR3 is made up of 16 amino acids. The V and J ends lost 1 base and 6 bases, in that order; junction bases with no gene match: 6. The chain's CDR3 is CASSLGSGGAVNEQFF. DNA for the CDR3: TGTGCCAGCAGCTTAGGCAGCGGGGGGGCGGTCAATGAGCAGTTCTTC.

This sequence joins TRBV19 and TRBJ2-7; tentative D call: TRBD2 (6 bases). V gave up 6 bases and J gave up 4 bases, with 7 bases separating them. The CDR3 runs 11 residues. Germline V gene data show CDR1 as LNHDA and CDR2 as SQIVND (reference sequence). CDR3 coding DNA: TGTGCCAGTAGCGGGGGTTACGAGCAGTACTTC. Encoded protein: CASSGGYEQYF.

This clone has a handful of counts. This rearrangement joins TRBV2 to TRBJ2-7; TRBD2 matches at 11 bases. Germline CDR1 is SNHLY and CDR2 is FYNNEI. Losses at the gene ends were 4 bases for V and 9 bases for J; bases not matched to a gene: 8. This CDR3 comprises 14 residues. CDR3 DNA: TGTGCCAGCAGTGCTAGCGGGGGGCCCTTTGGGCAGTACTTC. This encodes CASSASGGPFGQYF.

The genes are TRBV7-8 and TRBJ2-1, with a tentative D call TRBD1 (5 bases). Trimming removed 5 bases from V and 8 bases from J, with 16 bases in between. The CDR3 is 14 residues long. In germline, CDR1 is SGHVS, CDR2 FQNEAQ. The CDR3 loop is CASSGRQPWDEQFF. The CDR3 DNA reads as TGTGCCAGCAGCGGCCGACAGCCTTGGGATGAGCAGTTCTTC. Full variable domain (missing parts from reference TRBV7-8 and TRBJ2-1): GAGVSQSPRYKVAKRGQDVALRCDPISGHVSLFWYQQALGQGPEFLTYFQNEAQLDKSGLPSDRFFAERPEGSVSTLKIQRTQQEDSAVYLCASSGRQPWDEQFFGPGTRLTVL.

In this sample, this clone turned up once. This chain joins TRBV19 and TRBJ2-1; possibly TRBD2 for D (6 bases). The V gene lost 3 bases and the J gene lost 1 base, with 10 bases spanning the gap. This CDR3 comprises 15 residues. Germline V gives CDR1 LNHDA, CDR2 SQIVND (reference sequence). Here the CDR3 reads CASSIGDSSYNEQFF. In DNA, the CDR3 is TGTGCCAGTAGTATTGGGGACTCGTCCTACAATGAGCAGTTCTTC.